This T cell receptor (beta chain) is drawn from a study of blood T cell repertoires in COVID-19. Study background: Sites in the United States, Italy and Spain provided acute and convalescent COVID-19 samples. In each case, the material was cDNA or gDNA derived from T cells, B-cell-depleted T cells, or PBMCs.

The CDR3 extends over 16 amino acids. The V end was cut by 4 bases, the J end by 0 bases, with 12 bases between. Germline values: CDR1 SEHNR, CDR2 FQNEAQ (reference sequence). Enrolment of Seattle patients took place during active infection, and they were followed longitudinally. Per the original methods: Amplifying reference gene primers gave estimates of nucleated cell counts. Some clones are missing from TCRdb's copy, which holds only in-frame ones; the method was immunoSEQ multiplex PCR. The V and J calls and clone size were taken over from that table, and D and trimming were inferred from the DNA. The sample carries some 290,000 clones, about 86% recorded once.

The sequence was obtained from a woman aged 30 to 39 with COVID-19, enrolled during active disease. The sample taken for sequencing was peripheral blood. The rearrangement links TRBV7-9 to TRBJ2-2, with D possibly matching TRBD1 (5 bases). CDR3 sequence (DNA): TGTGCCAGCAGCTATTACCAGGGAACGAACACCGGGGAGCTGTTTTTT. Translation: CASSYYQGTNTGELFF.